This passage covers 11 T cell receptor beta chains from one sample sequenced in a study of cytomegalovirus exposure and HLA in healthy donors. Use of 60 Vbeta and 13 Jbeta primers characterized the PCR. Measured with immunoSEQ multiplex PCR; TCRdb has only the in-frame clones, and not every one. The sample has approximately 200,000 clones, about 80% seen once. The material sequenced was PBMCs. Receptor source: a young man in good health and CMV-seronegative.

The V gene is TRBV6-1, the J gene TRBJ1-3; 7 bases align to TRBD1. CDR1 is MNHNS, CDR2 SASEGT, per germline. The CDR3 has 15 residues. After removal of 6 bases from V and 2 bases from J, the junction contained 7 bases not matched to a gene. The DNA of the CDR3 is TGTGCCAGCAGCCTAGCGACAGGGACTGGAAACACCATATATTTT. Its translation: CASSLATGTGNTIYF.

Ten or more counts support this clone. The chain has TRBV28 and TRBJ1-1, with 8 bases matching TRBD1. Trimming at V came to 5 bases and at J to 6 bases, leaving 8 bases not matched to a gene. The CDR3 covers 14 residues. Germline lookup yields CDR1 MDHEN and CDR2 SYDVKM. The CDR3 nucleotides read TGTGCCAGCAGTCCACTACAGGGGGTCCCTGAAGCTTTCTTT. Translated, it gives CASSPLQGVPEAFF.

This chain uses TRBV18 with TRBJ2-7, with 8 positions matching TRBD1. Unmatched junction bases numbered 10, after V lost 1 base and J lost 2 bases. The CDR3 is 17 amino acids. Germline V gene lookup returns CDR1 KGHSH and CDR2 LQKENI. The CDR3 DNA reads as TGTGCCAGCTCACCACTTTCAGCCGGGACAGGAACCTACGAGCAGTACTTC. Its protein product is CASSPLSAGTGTYEQYF. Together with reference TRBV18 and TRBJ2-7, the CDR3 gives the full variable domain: NAGVMQNPRHLVRRRGQEARLRCSPMKGHSHVYWYRQLPEEGLKFMVYLQKENIIDESGMPKERFSAEFPKEGPSILRIQQVVRGDSAAYFCASSPLSAGTGTYEQYFGPGTRLTVT.

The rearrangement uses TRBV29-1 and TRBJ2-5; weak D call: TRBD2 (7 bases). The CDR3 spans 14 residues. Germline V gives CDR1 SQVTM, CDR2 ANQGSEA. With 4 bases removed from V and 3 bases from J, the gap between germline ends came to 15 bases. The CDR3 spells CSVGRGGGKETQYF. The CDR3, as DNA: TGCAGCGTTGGGCGAGGGGGGGGCAAAGAGACCCAGTACTTC. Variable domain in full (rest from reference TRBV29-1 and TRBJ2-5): SAVISQKPSRDICQRGTSLTIQCQVDSQVTMMFWYRQQPGQSLTLIATANQGSEATYESGFVIDKFPISRPNLTFSTLTVSNMSPEDSSIYLCSVGRGGGKETQYFGPGTRLLVL.

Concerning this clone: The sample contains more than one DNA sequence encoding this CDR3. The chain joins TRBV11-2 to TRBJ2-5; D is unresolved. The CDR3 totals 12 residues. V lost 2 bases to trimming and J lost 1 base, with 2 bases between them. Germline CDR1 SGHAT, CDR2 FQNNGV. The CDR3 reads CASSLLQETQYF. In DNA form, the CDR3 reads TGTGCCAGCAGCTTACTCCAAGAGACCCAGTACTTC.

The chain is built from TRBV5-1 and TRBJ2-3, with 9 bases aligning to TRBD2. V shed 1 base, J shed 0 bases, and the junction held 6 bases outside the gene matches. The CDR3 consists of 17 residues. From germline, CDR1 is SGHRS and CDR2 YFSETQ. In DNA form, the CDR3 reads TGCGCCAGCAGCTTGCAATCGCGGGGGGGCAGCACAGATACGCAGTATTTT. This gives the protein CASSLQSRGGSTDTQYF.

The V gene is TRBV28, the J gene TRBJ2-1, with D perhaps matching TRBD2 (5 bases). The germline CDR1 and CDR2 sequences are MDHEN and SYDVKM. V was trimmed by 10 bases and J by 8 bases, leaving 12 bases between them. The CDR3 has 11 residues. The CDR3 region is CATFSADEQFF. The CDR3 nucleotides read TGTGCCACTTTTAGCGCAGATGAGCAGTTCTTC.

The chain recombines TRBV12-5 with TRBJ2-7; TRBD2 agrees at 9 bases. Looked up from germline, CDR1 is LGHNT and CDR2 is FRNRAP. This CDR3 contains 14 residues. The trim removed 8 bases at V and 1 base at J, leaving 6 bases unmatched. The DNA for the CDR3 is TGTGCTAGTTCCCTAGCGGGGAGGTCCTACGAGCAGTACTTC. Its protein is CASSLAGRSYEQYF. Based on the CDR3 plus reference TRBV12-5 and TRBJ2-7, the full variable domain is DARVTQTPRHKVTEMGQEVTMRCQPILGHNTVFWYRQTMMQGLELLAYFRNRAPLDDSGMPKDRFSAEMPDATLATLKIQPSEPRDSAVYFCASSLAGRSYEQYFGPGTRLTVT.

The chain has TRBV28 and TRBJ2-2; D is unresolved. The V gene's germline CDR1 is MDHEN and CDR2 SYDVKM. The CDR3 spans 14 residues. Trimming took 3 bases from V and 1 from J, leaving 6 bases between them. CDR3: CASSFTENTGELFF. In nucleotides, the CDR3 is TGTGCCAGCAGTTTTACAGAGAACACCGGGGAGCTGTTTTTT.

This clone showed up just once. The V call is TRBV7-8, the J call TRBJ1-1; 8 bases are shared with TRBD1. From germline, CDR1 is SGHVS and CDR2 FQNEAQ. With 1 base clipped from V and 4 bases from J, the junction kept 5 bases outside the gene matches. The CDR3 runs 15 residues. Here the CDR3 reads CASSLEGQGTTEAFF. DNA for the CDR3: TGTGCCAGCAGCTTAGAAGGACAGGGTACCACTGAAGCTTTCTTT.

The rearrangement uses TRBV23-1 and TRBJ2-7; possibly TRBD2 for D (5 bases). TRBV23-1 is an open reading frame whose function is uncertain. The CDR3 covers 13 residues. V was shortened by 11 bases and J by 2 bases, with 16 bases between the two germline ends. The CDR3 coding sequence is TGCGCCCCACGGGAAGGCTTTACCTACGAGCAGTACTTC. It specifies CAPREGFTYEQYF.